The 26 T cell receptor beta chains presented below share a single source sample, sequenced in a study of monozygotic twins with inflammatory bowel disease. Reanalyzing the 5' RACE reads, TCRdb keeps one entry per CDR3 protein, without DNA. Listed are around 410,000 distinct CDR3 sequences; 2% to 3% falls within the top ten. Sequences were obtained from blood. All receptors derive from a human donor with ulcerative colitis or Crohn's disease, or a healthy co-twin of an affected twin (not recorded which).

The chain has TRBV19 and TRBJ2-7; the D call from TCRdb, TRBD2, cannot be confirmed without DNA. CDR3 length: 13 residues. The V gene's germline CDR1 is LNHDA and CDR2 SQIVND (reference sequence). CDR3 amino acids: CASSDSRSYEQYF.

Here the CDR3 reads CASSVGQGVSTDTQYF. The rearrangement links TRBV9 to TRBJ2-3; the D call from TCRdb, TRBD1, cannot be confirmed without DNA. CDR1 SGDLS and CDR2 YYNGEE come from the germline V gene. The CDR3 is 16 residues long.

This chain links TRBV5-1 with TRBJ2-1. CDR1 SGHRS and CDR2 YFSETQ come from the germline V gene. This CDR3 contains 17 residues. The CDR3 sequence: CASSLARSASGYNEQFF.

The chain uses TRBV20-1 and TRBJ2-7; TCRdb returns TRBD1, unconfirmable since there is no DNA. The germline CDR1 and CDR2 sequences are DFQATT and SNEGSKA (reference sequence). The CDR3 sequence is 12 residues long. The CDR3 protein is CSAPQGYYEQYF.

The chain joins TRBV9 to TRBJ2-3; TCRdb calls TRBD2, which cannot be checked without DNA. The germline CDR1 and CDR2 sequences are SGDLS and YYNGEE. This CDR3 has 16 residues. CDR3 region: CASSVDTGEGTDTQYF.

V usage is TRBV5-5 and J usage is TRBJ2-7; TCRdb calls TRBD2, which cannot be checked without DNA. In germline, CDR1 is SGHKS, CDR2 YYEKEE (reference sequence). The CDR3 is 14 amino acids. CDR3 sequence reads: CASSLERGFHEQYF.

The CDR3 is CATSRDVGMNTEAFF. This rearrangement joins TRBV15 to TRBJ1-1. CDR1 is LNHNV, CDR2 YYDKDF, per germline (reference sequence). The CDR3 extends over 15 amino acids.

The chain combines TRBV7-2 with TRBJ1-5. Germline V gives CDR1 SGHTA, CDR2 FQGNSA. CDR3 length: 13 amino acids. The CDR3 loop is CASSATLVEPQHF.

The chain uses TRBV6-5 and TRBJ1-6; the TRBD1 assignment by TCRdb is unverifiable without DNA. Germline assignment: CDR1 MNHEY and CDR2 SVGAGI. The CDR3 covers 17 residues. The CDR3: CASSYSKRGTYNSPLHF.

The chain uses TRBV15 and TRBJ1-1; the TRBD1 assignment by TCRdb is unverifiable without DNA. The CDR3 contains 13 residues. Germline CDR1 LNHNV, CDR2 YYDKDF (reference sequence). CDR3 region: CATSTTGGGGAFF.

This chain links TRBV19 with TRBJ2-2; TCRdb outputs TRBD1, but without DNA this stays unchecked. Germline loops: CDR1 LNHDA, CDR2 SQIVND (reference sequence). This CDR3 has 14 amino acids. The chain's CDR3 is CASMGRRKTGELFF.

The chain joins TRBV3-1 to TRBJ2-1; TCRdb's D call of TRBD1 is untestable without DNA. The CDR3 covers 14 residues. Germline assignment: CDR1 LGHDT and CDR2 YNNKEL (reference sequence). Here the CDR3 reads CASRSTGAYNEQFF.

J is TRBJ1-4 and V is TRBV21-1; TCRdb picks TRBD1, but there is no DNA to check that call. TRBV21-1 is recorded as a pseudogene. The CDR3 has 13 amino acids. The CDR3: CASSKGDSEKLFF.

This rearrangement joins TRBV2 to TRBJ1-1. The germline V gene has CDR1 SNHLY and CDR2 FYNNEI. This CDR3 contains 13 residues. CDR3: CASSEYSYTEAFF.

CDR3 sequence: CASSYSGSKGGYTF. The gene calls are TRBV6-5 and TRBJ1-2. This CDR3 region has 14 residues. Germline V gene data show CDR1 as MNHEY and CDR2 as SVGAGI.

The chain is built from TRBV6-1 and TRBJ2-4; TCRdb names TRBD1, which stays unverified in the absence of DNA. This CDR3 spans 16 amino acids. CDR1 MNHNS and CDR2 SASEGT come from the germline V gene. CDR3 region: CASSLLGPPAKNIQYF.

The V call is TRBV5-5, the J call TRBJ2-5; the TCRdb D gene call, TRBD1, has no DNA to confirm it. This CDR3 is built from 18 residues. CDR1 is SGHKS, CDR2 YYEKEE, per germline (reference sequence). CDR3 region: CASSSYRVDRVRMETQYF.

The CDR3: CASSQAGQGNGELFF. V gene TRBV3-1 combines with J gene TRBJ2-2; TCRdb's D call, TRBD1, is unchecked because there is no DNA. The CDR3 sequence is 15 residues long. Germline CDR1 LGHDT, CDR2 YNNKEL (reference sequence).

The chain couples TRBV9 to TRBJ2-1. Germline CDR1 is SGDLS and CDR2 is YYNGEE. This CDR3 is 14 amino acids long. The CDR3 sequence: CASSVERAHNEQFF.

The rearrangement uses TRBV3-1 and TRBJ2-1. The CDR3 consists of 13 residues. CDR1 and CDR2 (germline): LGHDT, YNNKEL (reference sequence). The CDR3 spells CASSQRSYNEQFF.

V is TRBV28 and J is TRBJ2-6; the D call of TRBD2 rests on TCRdb alone, since no DNA is present to check it. The CDR3 sequence is 15 residues long. Germline-derived CDR1 and CDR2 are MDHEN and SYDVKM. The CDR3 loop is CASSSLGSGANVLTF.

V is TRBV27 and J is TRBJ2-7; TCRdb's D gene call, TRBD1, goes unchecked for lack of DNA. The V gene's germline CDR1 is MNHEY and CDR2 SMNVEV (reference sequence). The CDR3 is 16 amino acids. The CDR3: CASSLYPGAISYEQYF.

The V and J genes are TRBV3-1 and TRBJ2-1; the TRBD2 assignment by TCRdb is unverifiable without DNA. The germline V gene has CDR1 LGHDT and CDR2 YNNKEL (reference sequence). The CDR3 is 14 amino acids. The CDR3 reads CASSQDNGLDEQFF.

The chain links TRBV19 to TRBJ1-5; the TRBD1 assignment by TCRdb is unverifiable without DNA. The germline V gene encodes CDR1 LNHDA and CDR2 SQIVND (reference sequence). The CDR3 covers 18 residues. CDR3 protein: CASNARGQKPDSNQPQHF.

This chain uses TRBV3-1 with TRBJ2-1; TCRdb's assignment of TRBD2 cannot be checked, as there is no DNA. This CDR3 spans 17 amino acids. Germline V CDR1 and CDR2: LGHDT, YNNKEL (reference sequence). The CDR3 spells CASSPRTSGESYNEQFF.

The chain combines TRBV24-1 with TRBJ2-1; TCRdb's D gene call, TRBD2, goes unchecked for lack of DNA. Germline lookup yields CDR1 KGHDR and CDR2 SFDVKD. This CDR3 has 11 residues. CDR3 loop: CAVGGGGEQFF.